The 10 T cell receptor beta chains presented below share a single source sample, sequenced in a study of T cell clonality in common variable immunodeficiency. The table came from immunoSEQ multiplex PCR; TCRdb's copy has only in-frame clones and leaves some out. This sample has 30,000 to 40,000 clones, each found more than once. What was sequenced was peripheral blood mononuclear cells. The origin of the receptors is a person aged 18-70 years in good health.

This clone showed up many times. The read finishes 3 residues shy of the CDR3 end, and the germline J gene is used to complete it. V and J are TRBV7-9 and TRBJ1-2; D is ambiguous. Looked up from germline, CDR1 is SEHNR and CDR2 is FQNEAQ (reference sequence). The V end lost 1 base, the J end lost 3 bases, and 9 bases lay between the germline ends. The CDR3 consists of 14 residues. This CDR3 reads CASSLESGDYGYTF. The sequenced CDR3 bases are TGTGCCAGCAGCTTAGAATCCGGGGACTATGGC.

This clone was picked up many times. The CDR3 end lies 3 residues beyond the end of the read and is filled in from the germline J gene. The chain couples TRBV20-1 to TRBJ1-6; 7 bases map to TRBD1. Germline V gene data show CDR1 as DFQATT and CDR2 as SNEGSKA (reference sequence). There are 14 residues in the CDR3. The ends lost 1 base at V and 7 bases at J; junction bases unmatched: 4. CDR3 sequence: CSARVTGDNSPLHF. CDR3 DNA, as far as it was read: TGCAGTGCTAGAGTTACAGGGGACAATTCACCC.

Many counts were recorded for this clone. The read ends 3 residues early relative to the CDR3; the germline J gene fills the gap. The rearrangement uses TRBV20-1 and TRBJ1-4, with D tentatively TRBD1 (5 bases). V lost 0 bases and J 8 bases, leaving 16 bases between the germline ends. The germline V gene has CDR1 DFQATT and CDR2 SNEGSKA (reference sequence). The CDR3 consists of 15 residues. This CDR3 is CSARDLGRRGEKLFF. The sequenced CDR3 bases are TGCAGTGCTAGAGATCTGGGCAGGCGGGGGGAAAAA.

This clone occurred many times. The sequence runs out 3 residues before the end of the CDR3; the remainder is reconstructed from the germline J gene. This chain connects TRBV5-6 to TRBJ2-7; 7 bases are a match to TRBD1. The CDR3 spans 13 residues. The trim removed 2 bases at V and 4 bases at J, leaving 3 bases unmatched. Germline lookup yields CDR1 SGHDT and CDR2 YYEEEE. CDR3 loop: CASSFGQVYEQYF. The DNA read from the CDR3 is TGTGCCAGCAGCTTCGGACAGGTTTACGAG.

On this clone: It may be a read error: a sequence one base away is much more abundant. With the read ending 3 residues before the CDR3 end, the germline J gene is used to fill in that end. This sequence joins TRBV19 and TRBJ2-3; TRBD1 matches at 9 bases. The CDR3 sequence is 16 residues long. CDR1 is LNHDA, CDR2 SQIVND, per germline (reference sequence). CDR3 DNA (partial): TGTGCCAGTAGTCCGTCACCCGGGACAGGGTACGAGACG. Translation: CASSPSPGTGYET. The CDR3 in its entirety is CASSPSPGTGYETQYF.

CDR3 DNA, as far as it was read: TGTGCCTGGGGGGGGAGTTCTCCCTATGGT. Translating gives CAWGGSSPYG. The whole CDR3 sequence is CAWGGSSPYGQYF. V and J are TRBV30 and TRBJ2-4; TRBD2 might be the D (6 bases). The read comes to an end 3 residues before the CDR3 does, leaving the germline J gene to fill in the end. There are 13 residues in the CDR3. The germline gives CDR1 GTSNPN, CDR2 SVGIG (reference sequence).

The table lists this clone with many counts. Coverage ceases 3 residues before the CDR3 finishes, and the germline J gene fills in the end. The V call is TRBV23-1, the J call TRBJ2-7; possibly TRBD2 for D (5 bases). TRBV23-1 is filed as an ORF, its function uncertain. The CDR3 runs 9 residues. V dropped 8 bases and J dropped 6 bases, with 5 bases sitting between them. The covered CDR3 bases are TGCGCCAGCCGGGGCGAG. Amino acid sequence: CASRGE. The whole CDR3 protein reads CASRGEQYF.

This clone appeared many times. The CDR3 here is CASSPLPILAGGTGELFF. The DNA read from the CDR3 is TGTGCCAGCAGCCCCCTCCCCATTCTAGCGGGCGGGACCGGGGAG. This chain uses TRBV7-6 with TRBJ2-2; TRBD2 aligns across 8 bases. The CDR3 end lies 3 residues beyond the end of the read and is filled in from the germline J gene. Germline trimming cut 5 bases from V and 5 bases from J; bases unmatched to any gene: 16. The CDR3 has 18 residues. Germline lookup yields CDR1 SGHVS and CDR2 FNYEAQ.

This clone was detected ten times or more. Read coverage stops 3 residues before the CDR3 terminus; the germline J gene supplies the remainder. The gene calls are TRBV7-9 and TRBJ1-5; D possibly corresponds to TRBD1 (5 bases). The CDR3 covers 12 residues. V was cut by 4 bases and J by 6 bases, with 7 bases left in between. Germline CDR1 and CDR2: SEHNR and FQNEAQ (reference sequence). The CDR3 protein is CASSSGGQPQHF. Partial CDR3 DNA: TGTGCCAGCAGCTCGGGGGGTCAGCCC.

The sample holds many counts of this clone. Its ends do not fully match the called genes, so a read error is possible. The read falls 3 residues short of the CDR3 end, and the missing part is taken from the germline J gene. This chain links TRBV4-1 with TRBJ1-1; D gene unclear. This CDR3 has 14 amino acids. Germline loops: CDR1 MGHRA, CDR2 YSYEKL. CDR3 in amino acids: CTSSQDRSNTEAFF. The CDR3 DNA, read in part, is TGCACCAGCAGCCAAGATCGGTCCAACACTGAA.